Listed here are 19 T cell receptor beta chains from one sample, sequenced in a study of T cells in Graves' hyperthyroidism and ophthalmopathy. Amplified TCR beta CDR3 regions came from RNA transcripts. When the TCR CDR3 underwent first-round RT-PCR, the HTBI primer set was used. TCRdb reprocessed the multiplex PCR reads via MiXCR and lists one record per CDR3 protein. The table lists around 760,000 distinct CDR3 sequences, roughly 32% of them singletons. Sequencing was performed on blood. Source of these receptors: a woman aged 40 to 55 with Graves' hyperthyroidism.

The table lists this clonotype with a few counts. The rearrangement uses TRBV12-3 or TRBV12-4 and TRBJ2-5; no firm D call. The CDR3 has 15 residues. Trimming took off 6 bases at V and 1 base at J, with 15 bases between the two ends. CDR3 sequence reads: CASRLQAGSQETQYF. The CDR3 bases are TGTGCCAGCAGGTTGCAAGCTGGGTCCCAAGAGACCCAGTACTTC.

There are many counts of this clonotype. Here the CDR3 reads CECGGSNTEAFF. As DNA, the CDR3 is TGTGAGTGTGGAGGGTCGAACACTGAAGCTTTCTTT. The J gene is TRBJ1-1, the V gene TRBV2; D remains ambiguous. The CDR3 has 12 amino acids. CDR1 is SNHLY and CDR2 is FYNNEI in the germline V gene.

A word on this clonotype: A much more abundant neighbour one base away suggests this may be a read error. The rearrangement joins TRBV12-3 or TRBV12-4 to TRBJ1-2, with TRBD1 identical over 9 bases. This CDR3 is built from 15 residues. V trimming: 5 bases; J trimming: 6 bases; junction bases outside the gene matches: 10. The CDR3 bases are TGTGCCAGCAGTCTTCATCCGACAGGGGGTAATGGCTACACCTTC. This codes for CASSLHPTGGNGYTF.

The chain employs TRBV9 and TRBJ1-4, with D tentatively TRBD1 (5 bases). CDR1 and CDR2 from the germline V gene are SGDLS and YYNGEE. Trimming removed 2 bases from V and 7 bases from J, with 18 bases in between. The CDR3 consists of 16 residues. This chain's CDR3 is CASSVDIAQGREKLFF. CDR3 sequence (DNA): TGTGCCAGCAGCGTCGACATCGCCCAGGGTCGTGAAAAACTGTTTTTT.

The V gene is TRBV11-2, the J gene TRBJ1-2; D possibly corresponds to TRBD1 (5 bases). Germline CDR1 and CDR2: SGHAT and FQNNGV. Deletions cut 4 bases from V and 4 bases from J, with 16 bases between. The CDR3 extends over 15 amino acids. Written as DNA, the CDR3 is TGTGCCAGCAGCTGGCTAGGGCAGGGTATCTATGGCTACACCTTC. This sequence encodes CASSWLGQGIYGYTF. The variable domain in full, completed from reference TRBV11-2 and TRBJ1-2, reads EAGVAQSPRYKIIEKRQSVAFWCNPISGHATLYWYQQILGQGPKLLIQFQNNGVVDDSQLPKDRFSAERLKGVDSTLKIQPAKLEDSAVYLCASSWLGQGIYGYTFGSGTRLTVV.

In its sample, this clonotype was seen a few times. The chain links TRBV19 to TRBJ1-4; TRBD1 matches at 10 bases. CDR1 LNHDA and CDR2 SQIVND come from the germline V gene (reference sequence). There are 15 residues in the CDR3. V lost 7 bases, J lost 4 bases, and 6 bases stayed unmatched. In nucleotides, the CDR3 is TGTGCCAGTATGGACGGGACAGGGGTTAATGAAAAACTGTTTTTT. Its translation is CASMDGTGVNEKLFF.

This clonotype appeared a few times. The chain uses TRBV4-2 and TRBJ1-5, with a weak D call TRBD1 (6 bases). V was trimmed by 5 bases and J by 0 bases, leaving 20 bases between them. Germline assignment: CDR1 LGHNA and CDR2 YNFKEQ. The CDR3 contains 18 residues. The CDR3 sequence is CASSVDRRTEYSNQPQHF. In nucleotides, the CDR3 is TGTGCCAGCAGCGTAGACCGGAGGACAGAATATAGCAATCAGCCCCAGCATTTT.

This clonotype was seen more than once but under ten times. It is likely a read error, because the conserved phenylalanine at the end of the CDR3 is missing. The V and J genes are TRBV20-1 and TRBJ2-7; D gene unclear. The CDR3 length is 11 residues. The ends were cut back, 3 bases at V and 6 bases at J, with 9 bases in the middle. CDR1 DFQATT and CDR2 SNEGSKA come from the germline V gene (reference sequence). CDR3 in amino acids: CSARVQLEQYL. As DNA, the CDR3 is TGCAGTGCTAGGGTTCAGCTCGAGCAGTACCTC.

This chain links TRBV12-3 or TRBV12-4 with TRBJ1-2; D is unclear. The length of the CDR3 is 13 residues. Between the trimmed V and J ends, which lost 3 bases and 8 bases, there was a span of 13 bases. The CDR3 protein is CASSLVQTLGYTF. CDR3 nucleotide sequence: TGTGCCAGCAGTTTGGTGCAGACATTAGGCTACACCTTC.

Comment on this clonotype: Likely a read error: the CDR3 ends without its conserved phenylalanine or tryptophan. The J gene is TRBJ2-7, the V gene TRBV28, with no clear D. The length of the CDR3 is 15 residues. Germline CDR1 reads MDHEN; CDR2 reads SYDVKM. The ends were cut back, 5 bases at V and 0 bases at J, with 14 bases in the middle. CDR3: CASSPRSLFSYEQYL. The CDR3 nucleotides are TGTGCCAGCAGTCCCAGGTCCCTATTCTCCTACGAGCAGTACCTC.

V gene TRBV6-5 combines with J gene TRBJ2-2, with D uncertain. The CDR3 runs to 13 residues. Germline V gives CDR1 MNHEY, CDR2 SVGAGI. V gave up 7 bases and J gave up 2 bases, with 8 bases separating them. CDR3 coding DNA: TGTGCCAGCACCACAGACAACACCGGGGAGCTGTTTTTT. It is translated as CASTTDNTGELFF.

This clonotype was observed many times. V and J are TRBV7-9 and TRBJ1-2, with no clear D. V dropped 2 bases and J dropped 6 bases, with 22 bases sitting between them. The CDR3 is 17 residues long. Germline-derived CDR1 and CDR2 are SEHNR and FQNEAQ (reference sequence). CDR3 residues: CASSLTSTPIRVHGYTF. The CDR3 nucleotides are TGTGCCAGCAGCTTAACCTCTACCCCGATCCGAGTCCATGGCTACACCTTC. Using reference TRBV7-9 and TRBJ1-2 for the parts outside the CDR3, the full variable domain is DTGVSQNPRHKITKRGQNVTFRCDPISEHNRLYWYRQTLGQGPEFLTYFQNEAQLEKSRLLSDRFSAERPKGSFSTLEIQRTEQGDSAMYLCASSLTSTPIRVHGYTFGSGTRLTVV.

A few counts support this clonotype. The CDR3 reads CASSVRGGETQYF. Here the CDR3 DNA reads TGTGCCAGCAGTGTTCGCGGGGGGGAGACCCAGTACTTC. The chain uses TRBV25-1 and TRBJ2-5; 8 nucleotides align to TRBD2. With V trimmed by 4 bases and J by 5 bases, 3 bases remained unmatched. CDR3 length equals 13 residues. The germline gives CDR1 MGHDK, CDR2 SYGVNS.

This clonotype was seen a handful of times. The chain combines TRBV20-1 with TRBJ2-7, with a tentative D call TRBD1 (5 bases). V lost 0 bases, J lost 6 bases, and 15 bases lay in between. CDR3 length: 14 residues. Germline values: CDR1 DFQATT, CDR2 SNEGSKA (reference sequence). CDR3 sequence reads: CSARERGVLPEQYF. The CDR3, as DNA: TGCAGTGCTAGAGAAAGGGGCGTCCTCCCCGAGCAGTACTTC.

On this clonotype: At one of its ends the junction is not consistent with the germline gene, which may arise from a read error. The chain uses TRBV12-3 or TRBV12-4 and TRBJ2-2; tentatively, D is TRBD1 or TRBD2 (5 bases each). This CDR3 contains 13 residues. The CDR3, as DNA: TGTGCCAGCAGTTTACCAGGGACCGGGAAGCTGTTTTTT. Its protein product is CASSLPGTGKLFF.

The rearrangement joins TRBV7-2 to TRBJ2-5, with 7 bases identical to TRBD1. This CDR3 has 14 amino acids. The V segment lost 8 bases and the J segment 4 bases; nucleotides outside the gene matches: 10. CDR1 and CDR2 from the germline V gene are SGHTA and FQGNSA. The CDR3 region has the DNA TGTGCCAGCCGGACAGGAGTAATCCTAGAGACCCAGTACTTC. Translation gives CASRTGVILETQYF.

This clonotype was observed a handful of times. This chain joins TRBV7-8 and TRBJ1-6; 7 nucleotides line up with TRBD1. V was pared by 5 bases and J by 8 bases, with 9 bases of the junction left unmatched. CDR3 length equals 15 residues. Germline CDR1 reads SGHVS; CDR2 reads FQNEAQ. The CDR3, as DNA: TGTGCCAGCAGCGTCTCCGGGACAGTGGATTCACCCCTCCACTTT. Encoded protein: CASSVSGTVDSPLHF.

The sample holds many counts of this clonotype. V usage is TRBV5-6 and J usage is TRBJ1-6; D call uncertain. The CDR3 extends over 12 amino acids. Trimming removed 3 bases at V and 8 bases at J, with 6 bases between. Germline V gene lookup returns CDR1 SGHDT and CDR2 YYEEEE. The DNA of the CDR3 is TGTGCCAGCAGCTACGGGGATTCACCCCTCCACTTT. This gives the protein CASSYGDSPLHF.

The rearrangement links TRBV5-1 to TRBJ1-1; D uncertain. V lost 4 bases, J lost 6 bases, and 16 bases lay in between. CDR1 SGHRS and CDR2 YFSETQ come from the germline V gene. The CDR3 runs to 14 residues. The CDR3 DNA reads TGCGCCAGCAGCCCTGGAGGGAATTTCGCTGAAGCTTTCTTT. This gives the protein CASSPGGNFAEAFF.